This T cell receptor beta chain is drawn from a study of T-cell reconstitution after alpha-beta-depleted transplantation in children (dated by TCRdb to about 2016). Background for the entire study: Using TCR repertoire profiling, the study quantitatively followed how T-cell immune reconstitution unfolded in children after TCRalphabeta/CD19-depleted allogeneic hematopoietic cell transplantation.

Library preparation used PCR. Sequencing relied on an Illumina HiSeq 2500. To normalize quantification of the TCRbeta repertoire, the TCR libraries were built with molecular barcoding that relied on unique molecular identifiers. TCRdb applied fastp at Q25 and MiXCR to the public reads, then kept only in-frame beta chains. Here each entry gathers all rows of one CDR3 protein and keeps the most common genes and DNA. This sample is represented by about 500,000 distinct CDR3 sequences; roughly 33% of them were singletons. Clones ranked in the top ten supply around 2.3% of the sample. As for this clonotype: The clone's antigen remains unknown. Sequence at one end of the junction differs from germline and may be a read error.

The receptor comes from a human donor who donated a stem cell graft to a child with aplastic anemia. Sequences were derived from PBMCs from the stem cell graft donor, sampled from the stem cell graft.

Here the CDR3 is given as CASTRQGATERFF. The nucleotides read TGTGCCAGCACTCGACAGGGGGCTACGGAGCGGTTCTTC. Recombination linked TRBV2 to TRBJ2-1; TRBD1 matches 10 bases in the middle. The CDR3 holds 13 amino acids from the cysteine to the phenylalanine. Just the 39-base CDR3 DNA is kept, in frame starting at base 1. The germline V gene specifies SNHLY as CDR1 and FYNNEI as CDR2.